The 32 T cell receptor beta chains below all came from one sample that was sequenced in a study of Ad26.COV2.S vaccination and SARS-CoV-2 variants. Sequencing used immunoSEQ multiplex PCR; TCRdb keeps in-frame clones, though not all of them. The sample shows more than 400,000 clones, 90% of them seen only once. Treatment described: over 15 received Ad26.COV2.S at low or high dose, single or two shots; five or six received placebo; per-sample allocation not given. It was on day 63 after the first vaccine or placebo injection that samples were taken. The material sequenced was peripheral blood, taken in a trial of Ad26.COV2.S vaccine versus placebo. The receptors here all came from a person between 18 and 65 years old who received the Ad26.COV2.S COVID-19 vaccine or a placebo.

This sequence joins TRBV28 and TRBJ2-3, with 14 bases matching TRBD2. Germline CDR1 and CDR2: MDHEN and SYDVKM. V gave up 7 bases and J gave up 3 bases; unmatched junction bases: 15. This CDR3 spans 19 amino acids. As DNA, the CDR3 is TGTGCCAGCATCCCCCGAGTTGGGACTAGCGGGAGTTTAACAGATACGCAGTATTTT. This gives the protein CASIPRVGTSGSLTDTQYF.

This rearrangement joins TRBV6-2 or TRBV6-3 to TRBJ2-4; D is unclear. The germline gives CDR1 MNHEY, CDR2 SVGEGT. V lost 0 bases to trimming and J lost 6 bases, with 21 bases between them. The CDR3 length is 18 residues. Here the CDR3 reads CASSYSMSRGGSTNIQYF. The CDR3, as DNA: TGTGCCAGCAGTTACTCGATGTCCCGCGGCGGATCCACAAACATTCAGTACTTC.

This clone was seen a single time. V usage is TRBV9 and J usage is TRBJ2-3; D gene ambiguous. V was shortened by 2 bases and J by 0 bases, with 10 bases between the two germline ends. CDR3 length equals 15 residues. CDR1 is SGDLS, CDR2 YYNGEE, per germline. CDR3 bases: TGTGCCAGCAGCGTTGGCGGCCATAGCACAGATACGCAGTATTTT. It encodes CASSVGGHSTDTQYF.

The chain has TRBV19 and TRBJ1-2, with D possibly being TRBD1 (5 bases). The V and J ends lost 5 bases and 2 bases respectively, with 15 bases between them. The CDR3 covers 15 residues. CDR1 is LNHDA, CDR2 SQIVND, per germline (reference sequence). The DNA for the CDR3 is TGTGCCAGTAGTGTAAATATGGACAAGAACTATGGCTACACCTTC. This translates into CASSVNMDKNYGYTF.

The J gene is TRBJ2-3, the V gene TRBV7-2; 9 positions match TRBD2. The CDR3 sequence is 17 residues long. J was trimmed by 1 base and V by 0 bases; bases with no gene match: 5. CDR1 is SGHTA, CDR2 FQGNSA, per germline. The CDR3 sequence: CASSLAGAGGGTDTQYF. CDR3 in DNA: TGTGCCAGCAGCTTAGCGGGGGCGGGAGGGGGCACAGATACGCAGTATTTT. The complete variable domain, with remaining parts taken from reference TRBV7-2 and TRBJ2-3, reads GAGVSQSPSNKVTEKGKDVELRCDPISGHTALYWYRQSLGQGLEFLIYFQGNSAPDKSGLPSDRFSAERTGGSVSTLTIQRTQQEDSAVYLCASSLAGAGGGTDTQYFGPGTRLTVL.

V gene TRBV12-3 or TRBV12-4 combines with J gene TRBJ2-3; D not resolved. V was shortened by 1 base and J by 14 bases, with 13 bases between the two germline ends. The CDR3 runs 12 residues. The CDR3 loop is CASSLDRLQAYF. CDR3 coding DNA: TGTGCCAGCAGTTTAGATCGACTCCAGGCGTATTTT.

The rearrangement uses TRBV27 and TRBJ1-2; D uncertain. CDR1 and CDR2 from the germline V gene are MNHEY and SMNVEV (reference sequence). This CDR3 contains 13 residues. The V and J ends lost 5 bases and 8 bases respectively, with 15 bases between them. In DNA, the CDR3 is TGTGCCAGCAGTCCTGGTCATGGCTGGGGCTACACCTTC. This codes for CASSPGHGWGYTF.

The rearrangement uses TRBV18 and TRBJ1-4, with a weak D call TRBD1 (6 bases). The V gene's germline CDR1 is KGHSH and CDR2 LQKENI. V was clipped by 2 bases and J by 4 bases, with 8 bases between them. The CDR3 is 14 residues long. The CDR3 loop reads CASSPGGSNEKLFF. CDR3 coding DNA: TGTGCCAGCTCACCAGGGGGCAGTAATGAAAAACTGTTTTTT.

The rearrangement uses TRBV4-3 and TRBJ2-5, with 14 bases identical to TRBD2. The CDR3 contains 17 residues. The V segment lost 3 bases and the J segment 7 bases; nucleotides outside the gene matches: 10. The germline V gene encodes CDR1 LGHNA and CDR2 YSLEER. CDR3 in DNA: TGCGCCAGCAGCCAGGGACTAGCGGGAGCCTCGTCTCCGACCCAGTACTTC. Translating it yields CASSQGLAGASSPTQYF.

The rearrangement links TRBV28 to TRBJ2-2; D possibly matches TRBD1 or TRBD2 (6 bases each). The CDR3 consists of 14 residues. With 7 bases removed from V and 2 bases from J, the gap between germline ends came to 11 bases. CDR1 MDHEN and CDR2 SYDVKM come from the germline V gene. This CDR3 is CASIGGTNTGELFF. CDR3 coding DNA: TGTGCCAGCATCGGGGGCACCAACACCGGGGAGCTGTTTTTT. Based on the CDR3 plus reference TRBV28 and TRBJ2-2, the full variable domain is DVKVTQSSRYLVKRTGEKVFLECVQDMDHENMFWYRQDPGLGLRLIYFSYDVKMKEKGDIPEGYSVSREKKERFSLILESASTNQTSMYLCASIGGTNTGELFFGEGSRLTVL.

The genes are TRBV30 and TRBJ1-4; maybe TRBD1 (6 bases). This CDR3 spans 12 amino acids. V lost 2 bases and J lost 7, with 8 bases in between. Germline V gives CDR1 GTSNPN, CDR2 SVGIG (reference sequence). The CDR3 sequence: CAWSRGAEKLFF. Written as DNA, the CDR3 is TGTGCCTGGAGTAGGGGGGCTGAAAAACTGTTTTTT.

DNA of the CDR3: TGTGCCAGCAGTTACTCAGCGGGAGGAACCCCCTACGAGCAGTACTTC. It codes for CASSYSAGGTPYEQYF. This chain uses TRBV6-5 with TRBJ2-7; 9 nucleotides match TRBD2. The CDR3 runs 16 residues. The J segment lost 2 bases and the V segment lost 0 bases, leaving 5 bases of the junction unmatched. The germline V gene has CDR1 MNHEY and CDR2 SVGAGI.

This rearrangement joins TRBV5-4 to TRBJ2-1; 9 positions agree with TRBD2. CDR1 is SGHNT, CDR2 YYREEE, per germline (reference sequence). CDR3 length equals 15 residues. V lost 1 base to trimming and J lost 7 bases; unmatched junction nucleotides: 6. Here the CDR3 reads CASSLRSREGNEQFF. The CDR3, as DNA: TGTGCCAGCAGCTTGAGGTCGCGGGAGGGAAATGAGCAGTTCTTC.

The V and J genes are TRBV5-6 and TRBJ1-6, with 10 bases aligning to TRBD1. In germline, CDR1 is SGHDT, CDR2 YYEEEE. This CDR3 comprises 16 residues. V lost 4 bases and J lost 7; bases outside the gene matches: 8. Here the CDR3 DNA reads TGTGCCAGCAGCGTTGGGACAGGGGATGTAAATTCACCCCTCCACTTT. As protein: CASSVGTGDVNSPLHF.

V and J are TRBV28 and TRBJ2-2, with TRBD2 identical over 10 bases. The germline CDR1 and CDR2 sequences are MDHEN and SYDVKM. CDR3 length: 17 amino acids. The V and J ends lost 2 bases and 7 bases, in that order; junction bases with no gene match: 10. The CDR3 DNA is TGTGCCAGCAGTTTAACGGGGCTAGCGGGAGTAAACGGGGAGCTGTTTTTT. Protein: CASSLTGLAGVNGELFF.

The chain couples TRBV24-1 to TRBJ2-1, with 8 bases identical to TRBD2. CDR3 length equals 15 residues. Germline assignment: CDR1 KGHDR and CDR2 SFDVKD. The ends lost 4 bases at V and 7 bases at J; junction bases unmatched: 8. CDR3 region: CATSEAGTRGNEQFF. The CDR3 region has the DNA TGTGCCACCAGTGAGGCCGGGACTAGGGGGAATGAGCAGTTCTTC.

The chain employs TRBV27 and TRBJ2-7; TRBD1 matches 10 bases. This CDR3 is 15 amino acids long. V lost 8 bases to trimming and J lost 3 bases; unmatched junction nucleotides: 10. CDR1 and CDR2 from the germline V gene are MNHEY and SMNVEV (reference sequence). CDR3 nucleotide sequence: TGTGCCAGCGGCAATCCGGGACAGGGGATCTACGAGCAGTACTTC. Its protein product is CASGNPGQGIYEQYF.

The rearrangement joins TRBV6-2 or TRBV6-3 to TRBJ2-7; D ambiguous. Germline values: CDR1 MNHEY, CDR2 SVGEGT. The CDR3 has 15 amino acids. With 4 bases removed from V and 0 bases from J, the gap between germline ends came to 13 bases. The CDR3 coding sequence is TGTGCCAGCAGTTCTCCTTGGGGTAGCTCCTACGAGCAGTACTTC. The encoded protein is CASSSPWGSSYEQYF.

The CDR3 is CASSLAGSLGQETQYF. DNA for the CDR3: TGTGCCAGCAGCTTGGCGGGCTCACTAGGCCAAGAGACCCAGTACTTC. The chain is built from TRBV5-8 and TRBJ2-5; perhaps TRBD2 as D (5 bases). The V end was cut by 0 bases, the J end by 1 base, with 13 bases between. The CDR3 contains 16 residues. Germline-derived CDR1 and CDR2 are SGHTS and YDEGEE.

The chain joins TRBV20-1 to TRBJ2-3; 11 bases fit TRBD2. Germline V gene data show CDR1 as DFQATT and CDR2 as SNEGSKA (reference sequence). The CDR3 has 16 residues. V trimming: 3 bases; J trimming: 2 bases; junction bases outside the gene matches: 7. The CDR3 DNA follows: TGCAGTGCTAGTAGGCTAGCGGGAGGTTTCACAGATACGCAGTATTTT. Its protein product is CSASRLAGGFTDTQYF.

The V and J genes are TRBV7-8 and TRBJ2-1; 10 bases are shared with TRBD2. V gave up 4 bases and J gave up 5 bases; unmatched junction bases: 5. CDR1 is SGHVS and CDR2 is FQNEAQ in the germline V gene. The CDR3 is 15 residues long. The CDR3 region is CASSSLAGVDNEQFF. CDR3 nucleotide sequence: TGTGCCAGCAGCTCTCTAGCGGGAGTGGACAATGAGCAGTTCTTC.

This clone has more than one count but fewer than ten. The chain couples TRBV9 to TRBJ1-3, with D hard to call. V lost 0 bases and J 0 bases, leaving 13 bases between the germline ends. Looked up from germline, CDR1 is SGDLS and CDR2 is YYNGEE. This CDR3 has 17 amino acids. Here the CDR3 DNA reads TGTGCCAGCAGCGTAGCGAACAGCCGACACTCTGGAAACACCATATATTTT. It translates to CASSVANSRHSGNTIYF.

The chain couples TRBV6-6 to TRBJ2-3, with 11 bases aligning to TRBD1. V lost 4 bases and J lost 0; bases outside the gene matches: 3. Germline CDR1 MNHNY, CDR2 SVGAGI (reference sequence). The CDR3 consists of 16 residues. The CDR3 sequence is CASSFGQGASTDTQYF. The DNA of the CDR3 is TGTGCCAGCAGTTTTGGACAGGGGGCCAGCACAGATACGCAGTATTTT.

The V gene is TRBV24-1, the J gene TRBJ2-7; 8 bases align to TRBD1. The CDR3 length is 15 residues. In germline, CDR1 is KGHDR, CDR2 SFDVKD. Trimming cost V 4 bases and J 2 bases; bases outside gene matches: 6. The CDR3 spells CATSDTGTGTYEQYF. CDR3 sequence (DNA): TGTGCCACCAGTGACACCGGGACAGGAACCTACGAGCAGTACTTC.

The chain carries TRBV29-1 and TRBJ2-1, with 14 bases fitting TRBD2. The CDR3 spans 16 residues. CDR1 is SQVTM, CDR2 ANQGSEA, per germline. Unmatched junction bases numbered 9, after V lost 7 bases and J lost 4 bases. The CDR3 here is CSAEGTSGSSYNEQFF. The CDR3 nucleotides are TGCAGCGCCGAGGGGACTAGCGGGAGTAGTTACAATGAGCAGTTCTTC.

The rearrangement joins TRBV6-9 to TRBJ2-7, with D uncertain. This CDR3 spans 11 amino acids. Per the germline V gene, CDR1 is MNHGY and CDR2 is SVAAGI. Trimming pared 0 bases from V and 6 bases from J, leaving 3 bases between. CDR3 coding DNA: TGTGCCAGCAGTTATTCAGGCGAGCAGTACTTC. Its translation: CASSYSGEQYF.

The chain combines TRBV6-2 or TRBV6-3 with TRBJ2-7; possibly TRBD2 for D (5 bases). This CDR3 contains 15 residues. The germline CDR1 and CDR2 sequences are MNHEY and SVGEGT. V was trimmed by 5 bases and J by 6 bases, leaving 20 bases between them. The CDR3 coding sequence is TGTGCCAGCAGTGCGCTTCCCGGGATTCGCGGCGAGCAGTACTTC. This encodes CASSALPGIRGEQYF.

J is TRBJ2-7 and V is TRBV7-6; D perhaps matches TRBD1 (6 bases). V lost 5 bases and J 3 bases, leaving 20 bases between the germline ends. The CDR3 is 16 residues long. The germline CDR1 and CDR2 sequences are SGHVS and FNYEAQ. The CDR3 loop reads CASSATGGQYIYEQYF. CDR3 coding DNA: TGTGCCAGCAGCGCCACTGGGGGACAATATATCTACGAGCAGTACTTC.

The rearrangement joins TRBV30 to TRBJ2-1, with 9 bases matching TRBD2. J was trimmed by 6 bases and V by 2 bases; bases with no gene match: 2. Looked up from germline, CDR1 is GTSNPN and CDR2 is SVGIG (reference sequence). CDR3 size: 13 residues. CDR3: CAWSTSGSNEQFF. As DNA, the CDR3 is TGTGCCTGGAGTACTAGCGGGTCCAATGAGCAGTTCTTC.

V gene TRBV14 combines with J gene TRBJ2-5; TRBD2 matches 9 bases. The CDR3 totals 15 residues. Germline CDR1 reads SGHDN; CDR2 reads FVKESK. V was pared by 3 bases and J by 4 bases, with 6 bases of the junction left unmatched. The CDR3 DNA follows: TGTGCCAGCAGCCACCGTAGCGGGAGTTTAGAGACCCAGTACTTC. Translation: CASSHRSGSLETQYF.

CDR3 sequence reads: CASSYVAGAVTDTQYF. In DNA, the CDR3 is TGTGCCAGCAGTTACGTAGCGGGAGCTGTGACAGATACGCAGTATTTT. The V gene is TRBV6-6, the J gene TRBJ2-3, with TRBD2 matching 9 bases. There are 16 residues in the CDR3. Trimming cost V 2 bases and J 3 bases; bases outside gene matches: 6. Per germline, CDR1 MNHNY and CDR2 SVGAGI (reference sequence).

The genes are TRBV7-9 and TRBJ1-2; D gene ambiguous. The germline gives CDR1 SEHNR, CDR2 FQNEAQ (reference sequence). Trimming stripped 1 base from V and 8 bases from J, with 11 bases between. This CDR3 has 13 amino acids. The CDR3 region is CASSLDLGRGYTF. The CDR3 nucleotides read TGTGCCAGCAGCTTAGATCTGGGTCGGGGCTACACCTTC.